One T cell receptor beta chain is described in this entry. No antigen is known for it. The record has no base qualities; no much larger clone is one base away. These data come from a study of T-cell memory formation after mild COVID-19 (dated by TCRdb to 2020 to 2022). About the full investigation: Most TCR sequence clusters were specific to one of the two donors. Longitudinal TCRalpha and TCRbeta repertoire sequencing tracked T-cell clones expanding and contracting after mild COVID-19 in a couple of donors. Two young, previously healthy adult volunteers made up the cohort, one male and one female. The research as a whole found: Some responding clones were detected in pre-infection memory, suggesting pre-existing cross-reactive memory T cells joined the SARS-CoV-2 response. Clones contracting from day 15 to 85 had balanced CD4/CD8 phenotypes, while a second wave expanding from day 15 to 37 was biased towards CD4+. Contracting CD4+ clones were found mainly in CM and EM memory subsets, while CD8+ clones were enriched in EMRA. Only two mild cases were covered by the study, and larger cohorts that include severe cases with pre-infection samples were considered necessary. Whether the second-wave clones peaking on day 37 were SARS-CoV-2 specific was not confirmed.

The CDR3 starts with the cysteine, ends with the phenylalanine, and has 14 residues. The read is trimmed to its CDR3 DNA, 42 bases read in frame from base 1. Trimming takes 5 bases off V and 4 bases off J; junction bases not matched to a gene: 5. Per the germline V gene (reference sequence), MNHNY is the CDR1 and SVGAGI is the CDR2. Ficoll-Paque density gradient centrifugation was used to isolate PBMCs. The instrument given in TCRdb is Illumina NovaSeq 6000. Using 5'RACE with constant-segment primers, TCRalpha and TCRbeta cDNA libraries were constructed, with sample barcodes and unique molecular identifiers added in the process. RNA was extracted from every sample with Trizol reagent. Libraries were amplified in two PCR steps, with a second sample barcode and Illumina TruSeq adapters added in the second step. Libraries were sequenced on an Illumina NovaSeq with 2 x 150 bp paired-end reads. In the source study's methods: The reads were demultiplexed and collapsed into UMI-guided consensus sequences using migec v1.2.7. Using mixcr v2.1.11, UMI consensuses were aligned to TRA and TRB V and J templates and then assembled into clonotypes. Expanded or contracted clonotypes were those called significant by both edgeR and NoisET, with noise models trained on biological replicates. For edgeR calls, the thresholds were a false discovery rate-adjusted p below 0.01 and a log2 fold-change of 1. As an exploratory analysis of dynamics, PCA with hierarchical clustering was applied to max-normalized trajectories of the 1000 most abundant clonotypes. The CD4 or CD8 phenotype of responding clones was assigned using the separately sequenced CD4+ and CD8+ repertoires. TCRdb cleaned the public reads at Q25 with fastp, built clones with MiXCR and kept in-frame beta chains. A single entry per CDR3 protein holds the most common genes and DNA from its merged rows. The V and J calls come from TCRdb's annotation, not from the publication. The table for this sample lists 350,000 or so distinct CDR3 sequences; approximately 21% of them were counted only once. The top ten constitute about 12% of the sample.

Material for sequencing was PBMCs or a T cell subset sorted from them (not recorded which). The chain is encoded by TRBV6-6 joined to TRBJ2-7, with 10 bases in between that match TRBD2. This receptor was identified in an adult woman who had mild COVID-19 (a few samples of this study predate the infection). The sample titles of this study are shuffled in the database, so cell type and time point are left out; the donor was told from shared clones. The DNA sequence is TGTGCCAGCAGTCCGGCTAGCGGGAGATACGAGCAGTACTTC. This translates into CASSPASGRYEQYF.